The clone carrying this T cell receptor (beta chain) was recorded only once. Its antigen remains unidentified. This CDR3 comprises 16 residues. Germline V gene lookup returns CDR1 SGDLS and CDR2 YYNGEE. Trimming removed 0 bases from V and 1 base from J, with 12 bases in between. The data are from a study of T cells in localized non-small cell lung cancer. Repertoires were generated with immunoSEQ multiplex PCR, while TCRdb's copy carries only in-frame clones and drops some. The sample holds 45,000 to 50,000 clones, roughly nine tenths seen once. Study conclusions and caveats: Among the tissues sampled, uninvolved adjacent lung had the highest T cell clonality, above tumor.

V is TRBV9 and J is TRBJ2-3; D is possibly TRBD2 (5 bases). The source is a man aged 40 to 75 with stage II lung adenocarcinoma. This specimen was PBMCs, taken before any cancer treatment. CDR3 sequence reads: CASSVEAGARTDTQYF. The CDR3 DNA is TGTGCCAGCAGCGTAGAGGCGGGTGCTCGCACAGATACGCAGTATTTT.